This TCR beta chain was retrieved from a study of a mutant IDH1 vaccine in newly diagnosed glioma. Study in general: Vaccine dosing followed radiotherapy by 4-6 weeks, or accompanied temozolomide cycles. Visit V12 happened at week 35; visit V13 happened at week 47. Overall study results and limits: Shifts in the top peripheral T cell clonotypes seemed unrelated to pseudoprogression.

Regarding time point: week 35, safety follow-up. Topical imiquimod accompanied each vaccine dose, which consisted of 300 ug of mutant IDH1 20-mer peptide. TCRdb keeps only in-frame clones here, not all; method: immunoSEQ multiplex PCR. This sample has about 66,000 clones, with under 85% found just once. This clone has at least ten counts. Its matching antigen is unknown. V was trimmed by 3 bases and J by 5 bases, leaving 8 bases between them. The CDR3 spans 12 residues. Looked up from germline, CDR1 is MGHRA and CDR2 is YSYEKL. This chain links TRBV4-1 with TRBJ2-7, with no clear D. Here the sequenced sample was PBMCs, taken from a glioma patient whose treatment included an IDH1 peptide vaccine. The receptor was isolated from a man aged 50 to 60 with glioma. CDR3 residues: CASSQTGDEQYF. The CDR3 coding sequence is TGCGCCAGCAGCCAGACTGGCGACGAGCAGTACTTC.